A selection of T cell receptor beta chains follows, all from one sample in a study of early T cells in non-severe SARS-CoV-2 infection. One entry per CDR3 protein results from TCRdb running MiXCR on the 5' RACE reads. The profile shows around 75,000 distinct CDR3 sequences, 8.5% to 10% of them singletons. The sample comprised whole blood. The receptor set was obtained from an adult who was a healthcare worker with PCR-confirmed SARS-CoV-2 infection or an uninfected control (not recorded which). Both conserved end residues are part of each CDR3. Each record gives: V gene, J gene, clone size, D gene, CDR3 DNA, CDR3 protein. A D gene is named only where the DNA matches it firmly. Clone size is given for some rows only: seen once, a few or many times, or a class if the clone is expanded.

>TRBV7-8|TRBJ2-3|few|TRBD1
TGTGCCAGCAGCTCCGGACAGGGGGCAGATACGCAGTATTTT
CASSSGQGADTQYF
>TRBV28|TRBJ2-5|many|TRBD2
TGTGCCAGCAGTCGCCCGGGACTAGCGGGAGGGGGAGAGACCCAGTACTTC
CASSRPGLAGGGETQYF
>TRBV2|TRBJ2-3|many|TRBD2
TGTGCTAGTTCGGGGGGTAGGTTGGGCACAGATACGCAGTATTTT
CASSGGRLGTDTQYF
>TRBV29-1|TRBJ2-1|NA|NA
TGCAGCGTTGACCCAGCTTCGAAGAGAAATGAGCAGTTCTTC
CSVDPASKRNEQFF
>TRBV2|TRBJ2-3|few|NA
TGTGCCAGCAGTGAATCAAGTTCAACAGATACGCAGTATTTT
CASSESSSTDTQYF
>TRBV24-1|TRBJ2-1|many|TRBD2
TGTGCCACCAGTGACCGCGGACTAGCGGCCTACAATGAGCAGTTCTTC
CATSDRGLAAYNEQFF
>TRBV19|TRBJ2-3|many|TRBD1
TGTGCCAGTAGTGCGCGACAGGGGGTGAGAACAGATACGCAGTATTTT
CASSARQGVRTDTQYF
>TRBV2|TRBJ1-1|NA|NA
TGTGCCAGCAGTGACTCCAGGACGAACACTGAAGTTTTCTTT
CASSDSRTNTEVFF
>TRBV30|TRBJ2-3|many|NA
TGTGCCTGGAGTACAGCGACAGATACGCAGTATTTT
CAWSTATDTQYF
>TRBV20-1|TRBJ2-7|few|NA
TGCAGTGCTGAGGTAATTACGAGGTCCTACGAGCAGTACTTC
CSAEVITRSYEQYF
>TRBV6-6|TRBJ2-5|many|TRBD2
TGTGCCAGCAGTTACCCTGCGCTAGCGGGCCAAGAGACCCAGTACTTC
CASSYPALAGQETQYF
>TRBV20-1|TRBJ2-7|many|TRBD2
TGCAGTGCCCGAGAGGGATCGCGGGAGGGCCCCGACGAGCAGTACTTC
CSAREGSREGPDEQYF
>TRBV5-8|TRBJ2-2|few|TRBD1
TGTGCCAGCGGGGGAGAGGACGGCGACAGGGACACCGGGGAGCTGTTTTTT
CASGGEDGDRDTGELFF
>TRBV27|TRBJ1-1|many|NA
TGTGCCAGCAGAGTGAACACTGAAGCTTTCTTT
CASRVNTEAFF
>TRBV3-1|TRBJ2-7|few|TRBD2
TGTGCCAGCAGCCGAGGGACTAGAGGGACCGAGCAGTACTTC
CASSRGTRGTEQYF
>TRBV15|TRBJ1-1|many|NA
TGTGCCACCCGACCCGGGGGGGCCACTGAAGCTTTCTTT
CATRPGGATEAFF
>TRBV6-1|TRBJ2-1|many|TRBD2
TGTGCCAGCAGTGAAGAAAGCGGGACTGAGCAGTTCTTC
CASSEESGTEQFF
>TRBV14|TRBJ2-5|many|TRBD2
TGTGCCAGCAGCCAGGGACTAGCGGGAGGAGAGACCCAGTACTTC
CASSQGLAGGETQYF
>TRBV18|TRBJ1-6|many|NA
TGTGCCAGCTCACCACAGGGGTCCTATAATTCACCCCTCCACTTT
CASSPQGSYNSPLHF
>TRBV3-1|TRBJ1-1|NA|NA
TGTGCCAGCAGCCCCGACACGAACACTGAAGCTTTCTTT
CASSPDTNTEAFF
>TRBV11-1|TRBJ1-2|NA|NA
TGTGCCAGCAGCTTAGCCGGCGGGGAATTGGGCTACACCTTC
CASSLAGGELGYTF
>TRBV4-2|TRBJ2-1|NA|NA
TGTGCCAGCAGCCAAGTGTCGGGCTTGGGTGAGCAGTTCTTC
CASSQVSGLGEQFF
>TRBV7-2|TRBJ2-7|NA|NA
TGTGCCAGCTCTAGCCCTACCATTTACGAGCAGTACTTC
CASSSPTIYEQYF
>TRBV11-2|TRBJ2-2|many|NA
TGTGCCAGCAGCTTTGAAGCCCGTCCCACCGGGGAGCTGTTTTTT
CASSFEARPTGELFF
>TRBV19|TRBJ1-2|many|NA
TGTGCCAGTAGCCGGAACCTTAACTATGGCTACACCTTC
CASSRNLNYGYTF
>TRBV13|TRBJ2-2|few|TRBD2
TGTGCCAGCAGCCGAGGGTTGGCGGGAGACACCGGGGAGCTGTTTTTT
CASSRGLAGDTGELFF
>TRBV18|TRBJ2-6|NA|TRBD2
TGTGCCAGCTCACCTCGCGGGAGGGGGTCTGGGGCCAACGTCCTGACTTTC
CASSPRGRGSGANVLTF
>TRBV2|TRBJ1-2|many|NA
TGTGCCAGCACAGCGGGGCGGGGGAGGTCATATGGCTACACCTTC
CASTAGRGRSYGYTF
>TRBV19|TRBJ2-1|many|NA
TGTGCCAGTAGTAATAGCGCCTACAATGAGCAGTTCTTC
CASSNSAYNEQFF
>TRBV12-3/TRBV12-4|TRBJ1-5|NA|TRBD1
TGTGCCAGCAGTTTAGGGGGACAGAACAATCAGCCCCAGCATTTT
CASSLGGQNNQPQHF
>TRBV10-3|TRBJ2-7|once|NA
TGTGCCATCAGGGTAGGGGCAGATACCTACGAGCAGTACTTC
CAIRVGADTYEQYF
>TRBV5-8|TRBJ2-1|few|NA
TGTGCCAGCAGCTTGTACGGGGGCACCTACAATGAGCAGTTCTTC
CASSLYGGTYNEQFF
>TRBV12-3/TRBV12-4|TRBJ1-4|NA|NA
TGTGCCAGCAGTTTATCATCAGGGGCGAGCGATGAAAAACTGTTTTTT
CASSLSSGASDEKLFF
>TRBV27|TRBJ2-5|many|NA
TGTGCCAGCAGTTTGAGTTTTCAAGAGACCCAGTACTTC
CASSLSFQETQYF
>TRBV6-1|TRBJ2-7|NA|NA
TGTGCCAGCAGATACGGCGGGGTTCAATACGAGCAGTACTTC
CASRYGGVQYEQYF
>TRBV28|TRBJ2-7|many|TRBD1
TGTGCCAGCAGTTCCGGGACAGTCTACGAGCAGTACTTC
CASSSGTVYEQYF
>TRBV6-1|TRBJ2-3|many|TRBD2
TGTGCCTCAACCCGGACTAGCGAAACAGATACGCAGTATTTT
CASTRTSETDTQYF
>TRBV29-1|TRBJ1-1|NA|NA
TGCAGCGCTCCCCTAGGAACTGAAGCTTTCTTT
CSAPLGTEAFF
>TRBV25-1|TRBJ1-4|NA|NA
TGTGCCAGCAGTGATTTCGGACGTGGTGGAAAACTGTTTTTT
CASSDFGRGGKLFF
>TRBV12-3/TRBV12-4|TRBJ1-2|many|NA
TGTGCCAGCAGCCTCCCAGGAAACTATGGCTACACCTTC
CASSLPGNYGYTF
>TRBV15|TRBJ2-3|few|NA
TGTGCCACCAGCAGGCCGACAGGTGCAGATACGCAGTATTTT
CATSRPTGADTQYF
>TRBV19|TRBJ1-4|many|TRBD1
TGTGCCAGTAGTCGGACAGGTGATAATGAAAAACTGTTTTTT
CASSRTGDNEKLFF
>TRBV4-2|TRBJ2-3|NA|NA
TGTGCCAGCAGCCGATACTTGGCTAGCACAGATACGCAGTATTTT
CASSRYLASTDTQYF
>TRBV6-2/TRBV6-3|TRBJ2-2|many|NA
TGTGCCAGCATGGGACAGAACACCGGGGAGCTGTTTTTT
CASMGQNTGELFF
>TRBV20-1|TRBJ1-5|few|NA
TGCAGTGCTAGAGGGGTGAAGGGTATTAGCAATCAGCCCCAGCATTTT
CSARGVKGISNQPQHF
>TRBV7-2|TRBJ1-5|many|TRBD1
TGTGCCAGCGGTCCTCCGGGACAGGGGATCAATCAGCCCCAGCATTTT
CASGPPGQGINQPQHF
>TRBV18|TRBJ2-7|NA|TRBD1
TGTGCCAGCTCACCAAGGACAGGGCTTTACGAGCAGTACTTC
CASSPRTGLYEQYF